This entry concerns a single T cell receptor (beta chain). Its antigen is as yet unknown. Naive CD8 cells lacked CD45RO and underwent positive selection for CCR7, leaving out terminally differentiated effector memory CD45RA+ cells. The sample is drawn from a study of shared clonotypes between healthy human individuals. Germline CDR1 reads WSHSY; CDR2 reads SAAADI. V lost 1 base to trimming and J lost 5 bases, with 11 bases between them. The CDR3 is made up of 14 amino acids. Study results and limitations: Naive CD4 clonotypes overlapped across a few donors at roughly 5%.

Some clones are missing from TCRdb's copy, which holds only in-frame ones; the method was immunoSEQ multiplex PCR. The table lists 1.5 million to 2.5 million clones, about 95% of them singletons. The chain carries TRBV10-2 and TRBJ1-1; tentatively, D is TRBD1 (6 bases). The sample comprised naive CD8+ T cells sorted from blood. The source of this sequence is a man between 18 and 29 years old in good health. The CDR3 nucleotides read TGCGCCAGCAGTGAGTTTGGGGGCGGGACTGAAGCTTTCTTT. It specifies CASSEFGGGTEAFF.